This T cell receptor beta chain emerged from a study of blood T cells in healthy people across ages. Germline assignment: CDR1 SGHRS and CDR2 YFSETQ. The V end lost 4 bases, the J end lost 9 bases, and 11 bases lay between the germline ends. There are 12 residues in the CDR3. Primers used in a second PCR of about 7 to 12 cycles were a sample-barcoded 5' primer and a J-beta primer mix. Each sample provided no less than 2.5 million CDR3-containing paired-end reads. MiXCR was run by TCRdb on the 5' RACE reads, yielding one entry per CDR3 protein. The table includes roughly 2 million distinct CDR3 sequences, around half detected once.

Material: blood. V usage is TRBV5-1 and J usage is TRBJ2-1; D is undetermined. The source is a woman aged 40 to 50 in good health. The CDR3 sequence is CASSLTMSEQFF. CDR3 in DNA: TGCGCCAGCAGCCTAACAATGAGTGAGCAGTTCTTC.